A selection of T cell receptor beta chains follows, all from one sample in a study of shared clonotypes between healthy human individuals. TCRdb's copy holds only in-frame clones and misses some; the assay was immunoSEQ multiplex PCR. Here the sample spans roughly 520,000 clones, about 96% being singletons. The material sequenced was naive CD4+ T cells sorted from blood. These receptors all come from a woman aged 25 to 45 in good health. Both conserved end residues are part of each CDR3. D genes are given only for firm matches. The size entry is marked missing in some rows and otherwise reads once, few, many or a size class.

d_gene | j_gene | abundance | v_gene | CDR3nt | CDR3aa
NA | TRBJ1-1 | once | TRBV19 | TGTGCCAGTAGTAGGTCCCTACCCGGAGGCGCTTTCTTT | CASSRSLPGGAFF
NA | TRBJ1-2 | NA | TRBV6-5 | TGTGCCAGCACTCGGACAGTCGGCCTTTCTGGCTACACCTTC | CASTRTVGLSGYTF
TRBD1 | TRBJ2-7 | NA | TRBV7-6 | TGTGCCAGCAGCCTCCGGACAGGGGAGGGCCACGAGCAGTACTTC | CASSLRTGEGHEQYF
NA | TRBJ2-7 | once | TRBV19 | TGTGCCAGTAGTAGGACAGCCGCAATAGTCTACGAGCAGTACTTC | CASSRTAAIVYEQYF
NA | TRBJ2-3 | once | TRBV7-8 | TGTGCCTGGGGGACGACCAGGGAGGATACGCAGTATTTT | CAWGTTREDTQYF
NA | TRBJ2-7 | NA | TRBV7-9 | TGTGCCAGCAGCTTAGCGAGGGGGGTCGTCTACGAGCAGTACTTC | CASSLARGVVYEQYF
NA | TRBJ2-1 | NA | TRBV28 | TGTGCCAGCAGTTTCGTGGGAGCCACCTTAGGGGAGCAGTTCTTC | CASSFVGATLGEQFF
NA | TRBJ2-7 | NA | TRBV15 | TGTGCCACCAGCAGGACGTCGAGCTCCTACGAGCAGTACTTC | CATSRTSSSYEQYF
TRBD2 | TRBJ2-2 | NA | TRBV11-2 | TGTGCCAGCAGCTTTAGCGGGAGGGCCAGGTCAAACGGGGAGCTGTTTTTT | CASSFSGRARSNGELFF
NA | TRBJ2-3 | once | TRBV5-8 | TGTGCCAGCAGCCGGGACATCAGAATTCCTAGCACAGATACGCAGTATTTT | CASSRDIRIPSTDTQYF
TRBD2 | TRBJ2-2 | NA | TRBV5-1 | TGCGCCAGCAGCCTACTAGCGGGAGGCACCACCGGGGAGCTGTTTTTT | CASSLLAGGTTGELFF
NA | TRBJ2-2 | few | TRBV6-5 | TGTGCCAGCAGTTACTACGGGAGTACCCCCGGGGAGCTGTTTTTT | CASSYYGSTPGELFF
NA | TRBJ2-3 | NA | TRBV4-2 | TGTGCCAGCAGCCAAGATCCTGGACTAACAGATACGCAGTATTTT | CASSQDPGLTDTQYF
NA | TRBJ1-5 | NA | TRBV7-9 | TGTGCCAGCAGCTTAGAAGGGACTCAGCCCCAGCATTTT | CASSLEGTQPQHF
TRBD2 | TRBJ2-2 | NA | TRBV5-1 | TGCGCCAGCACCCTTCTAGCGGAGAGCACCGGGGAGCTGTTTTTT | CASTLLAESTGELFF
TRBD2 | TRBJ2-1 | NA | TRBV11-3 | TGTGCCAGCAGCTCCCGGACTAGCGCTTACAATGAGCAGTTCTTC | CASSSRTSAYNEQFF
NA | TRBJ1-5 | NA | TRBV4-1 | TGCGCCAGCAGCCAAGCGACCGGCGGTTCCGGCAATCAGCCCCAGCATTTT | CASSQATGGSGNQPQHF
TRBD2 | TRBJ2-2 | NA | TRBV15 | TGTGCCACCAGCAGAGTTCTAGGGGCGTTTAGCGGGAGAAAGGGCACCGGGGAGCTGTTTTTT | CATSRVLGAFSGRKGTGELFF
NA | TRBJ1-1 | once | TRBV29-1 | TGCAGCGTCCAGGTTAGGGCAGTGAACACTGAAGCTTTCTTT | CSVQVRAVNTEAFF
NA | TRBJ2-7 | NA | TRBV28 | TGTGCCAGCAGCGTACAGGGTTACGAGCAGTACTTC | CASSVQGYEQYF
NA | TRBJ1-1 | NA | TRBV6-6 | TGTGCCAGCAGGGATTTAAGGGGGGCTTTCTTT | CASRDLRGAFF
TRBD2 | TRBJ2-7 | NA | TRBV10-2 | TGCGCCAGCGGGGGTTGGTTGGCGGGAGAAGCCGAGCAGTACTTC | CASGGWLAGEAEQYF
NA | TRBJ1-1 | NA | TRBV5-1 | TGCGCCAGCAGCTTGCTCGGCAATCGGGGGGGTACTGAAGCTTTCTTT | CASSLLGNRGGTEAFF
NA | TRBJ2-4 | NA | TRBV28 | TGTGCCAGCAGTTTTAGGGGTAGTGCACAGTACTTC | CASSFRGSAQYF
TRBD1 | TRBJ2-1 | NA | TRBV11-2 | TGTGCCAGCGGGACAGGGGTTAGATATGAGCAGTTCTTC | CASGTGVRYEQFF
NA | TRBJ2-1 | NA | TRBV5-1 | TGCGCCAGTGTGAAAGGAGAATGGGATAATGAGCAGTTCTTC | CASVKGEWDNEQFF
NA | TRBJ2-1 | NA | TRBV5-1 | TGCGCCAGCACCCCTGTCCTATCGGGGCACAATGAGCAGTTCTTC | CASTPVLSGHNEQFF
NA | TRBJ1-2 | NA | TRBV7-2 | TGTGCCAGCAGCTTAGCGGGAGCTGAAAATGGCTACACCTTC | CASSLAGAENGYTF
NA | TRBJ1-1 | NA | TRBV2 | TGTGCCAGCAGTGGCCAGGGTATGAACACTGAAGCTTTCTTT | CASSGQGMNTEAFF
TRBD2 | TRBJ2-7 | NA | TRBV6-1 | TGTGCCAGCAGGATGGGACTAGCGACCTACGAGCAGTACTTC | CASRMGLATYEQYF
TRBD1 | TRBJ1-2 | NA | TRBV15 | TGTGCCACCAGCACCGGGACAGGGGGCATCGGCTACACCTTC | CATSTGTGGIGYTF
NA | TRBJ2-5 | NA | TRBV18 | TGTGCCAGCTCACCAGGGGGCCAAGAGACCCAGTACTTC | CASSPGGQETQYF
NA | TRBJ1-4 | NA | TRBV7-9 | TGTGCCAGCAGCCCGTCGGGAGGGTGGGATGAAAAACTGTTTTTT | CASSPSGGWDEKLFF
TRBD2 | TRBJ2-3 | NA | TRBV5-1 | TGCGCCAGCAGCTCCGGGACTAGCGGAGTCTCCGGCACAGATACGCAGTATTTT | CASSSGTSGVSGTDTQYF
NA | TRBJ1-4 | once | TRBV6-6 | TGTGCCAGCAGTTACTCGAAAGGGGCTGTTAATGAAAAACTGTTTTTT | CASSYSKGAVNEKLFF
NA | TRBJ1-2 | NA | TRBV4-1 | TGCGCCAGCAGCCAAGGCAGGGTTAACTATGGCTACACCTTC | CASSQGRVNYGYTF
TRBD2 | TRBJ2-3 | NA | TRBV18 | TGTGCCAGCTCACCTAATAGCGGGAATACAGATACGCAGTATTTT | CASSPNSGNTDTQYF
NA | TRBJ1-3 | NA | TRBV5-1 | TGCGCCAGCAGCTTCGGTCAGGGTCAGGACACCATATATTTT | CASSFGQGQDTIYF
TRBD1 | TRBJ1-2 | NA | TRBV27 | TGTGCCAGCAAGCAGGGGGCGAATGGCTACACCTTC | CASKQGANGYTF
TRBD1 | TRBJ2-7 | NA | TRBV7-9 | TGTGCCAGCATCCCGACCGGGACAGGGTTTAACGAGCAGTACTTC | CASIPTGTGFNEQYF
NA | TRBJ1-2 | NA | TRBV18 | TGTGCCAGCTCAAAGGACAGCACCTATGGCTACACCTTC | CASSKDSTYGYTF
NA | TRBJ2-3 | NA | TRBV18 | TGTGCCAGCTCACCACCTGCAGATACGCAGTATTTT | CASSPPADTQYF
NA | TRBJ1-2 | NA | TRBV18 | TGTGCCAGCTCACCCGACAGGACTGGCTACACCTTC | CASSPDRTGYTF
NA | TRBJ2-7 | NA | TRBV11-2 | TGTGCCAGCAGCTTAGGTCCGGAGGGGTCCTACGAGCAGTACTTC | CASSLGPEGSYEQYF
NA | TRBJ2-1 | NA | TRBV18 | TGTGCCAGCTCACCACCTAAGGGGATCTACAATGAGCAGTTCTTC | CASSPPKGIYNEQFF
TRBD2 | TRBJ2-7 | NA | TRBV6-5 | TGTGCCAGCAGTTACGGCGTAGCGGGAGACGGGGAGCAGTACTTC | CASSYGVAGDGEQYF
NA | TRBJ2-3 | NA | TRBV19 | TGTGCCAGTAGTATAGGATTAGCGGAGAGCACAGATACGCAGTATTTT | CASSIGLAESTDTQYF
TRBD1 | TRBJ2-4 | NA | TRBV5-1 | TGCGCCAGCAGCTTGGGGACAGGGCGAGGGCTGCTAGCCAAAAACATTCAGTACTTC | CASSLGTGRGLLAKNIQYF
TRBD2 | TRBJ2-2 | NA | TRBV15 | TGTGCCACCAGCAGAGAGGGCCAACTAGCGGGGGTACTCGGGGAGCTGTTTTTT | CATSREGQLAGVLGELFF
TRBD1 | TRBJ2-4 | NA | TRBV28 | TGTGCCAGCAGCTTGGCGGGACAGGCCGAAAACATTCAGTACTTC | CASSLAGQAENIQYF
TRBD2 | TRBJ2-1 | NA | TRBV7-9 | TGTGCCAGCAGCCGGACTAGCGGCTCCTACAATGAGCAGTTCTTC | CASSRTSGSYNEQFF
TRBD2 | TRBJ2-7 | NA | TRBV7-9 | TGTGCCAGCAGCGGGGCAGCGGGGGCCTACGAGCAGTACTTC | CASSGAAGAYEQYF
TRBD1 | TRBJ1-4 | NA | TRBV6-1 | TGTGCCAGCAGTGCGGGACAGGGGAATGAAAAACTGTTTTTT | CASSAGQGNEKLFF
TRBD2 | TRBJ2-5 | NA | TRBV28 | TGTGCCAGCAGTTTATATTTCGGGGCTAGCGGGACCGGGGGGGAGACCCAGTACTTC | CASSLYFGASGTGGETQYF
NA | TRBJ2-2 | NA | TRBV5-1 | TGCGCCAGCAGCTCCCAAGGACCCACCGGGGAGCTGTTTTTT | CASSSQGPTGELFF
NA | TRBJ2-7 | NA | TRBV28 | TGTGCCAGCAGTACAGCAGCAGCAGCAGGGTACCACGAGCAGTACTTC | CASSTAAAAGYHEQYF
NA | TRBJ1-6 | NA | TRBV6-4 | TGTGCCAGCACGATGAGGAACGGTAAGTCACCCCTCCACTTT | CASTMRNGKSPLHF
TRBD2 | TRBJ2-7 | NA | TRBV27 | TGTGCCAGCACCAAGCGGCTAGCGGATACCGAGCAGTACTTC | CASTKRLADTEQYF
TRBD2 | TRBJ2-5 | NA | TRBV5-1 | TGCGCCAGCAGCTTATCTAGCGGGAGAGGCAGGGAGACCCAGTACTTC | CASSLSSGRGRETQYF